The clone carrying this T cell receptor beta chain showed up many times. Time point given: patch test 3, about 24 weeks after DPC sensitization. The sample's treatment: therapeutic diphenylcyclopropenone sensitization with weekly scalp DPC. The study enrolled 18 to 70-year-old alopecia patients suitable for DPC. Each CDR3 protein gets one entry after TCRdb re-called the RACE reads with MiXCR. Found here are 70,000 or so distinct CDR3 sequences, 11% of them singletons; the top ten hold about 1.5%. The CDR3 length is 15 residues. CDR1 and CDR2 from the germline V gene are SQVTM and ANQGSEA. J lost 4 bases, V lost 7 bases, and 10 bases had no gene match. These data are taken from a study of human T cells and chemical hapten exposure.

The sample in question was whole blood, obtained in connection with sensitization to the hapten diphenylcyclopropenone (DPC). The rearrangement links TRBV29-1 to TRBJ2-6; 7 bases are a match to TRBD1. The source is a woman aged 50 to 60 with alopecia areata. Some clones in this sample may be carry-over from other donors' samples. The CDR3 here is CSGGDRQGGANVLTF. For the CDR3, the DNA is TGCAGCGGAGGGGATAGACAGGGCGGGGCCAACGTCCTGACTTTC.